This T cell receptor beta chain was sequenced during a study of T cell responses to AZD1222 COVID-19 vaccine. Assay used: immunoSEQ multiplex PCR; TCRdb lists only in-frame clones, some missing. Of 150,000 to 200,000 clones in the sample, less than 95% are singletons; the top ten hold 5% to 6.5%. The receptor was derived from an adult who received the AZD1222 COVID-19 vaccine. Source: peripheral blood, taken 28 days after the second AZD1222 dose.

The CDR3 loop reads CASSYTGDYGYTF. CDR3 coding DNA: TGTGCCAGCAGTTACACGGGTGACTATGGCTACACCTTC. The V gene is TRBV6-2 or TRBV6-3, the J gene TRBJ1-2; no clear D. The CDR3 has 13 residues. Germline loops: CDR1 MNHEY, CDR2 SVGEGT. V was pared by 2 bases and J by 3 bases, with 7 bases between.